This T cell receptor beta chain was sequenced in a study of cytomegalovirus exposure and HLA in healthy donors (dated by TCRdb to 2016 to 2017). Study-level background: In an earlier analysis of 450 to 750 of the donors, about 260 Gb of sequence data and just under 120 million unique TCR beta sequences from 180 million or so T cells were reported. About 320 gigabases of sequencing data and tens of millions of unique TCR sequences were included in an early release covering 500 to 750 HLA-typed donors. Among the approximately 400 genotyped donors, 75% to 90% belonged to the genetic ancestry cluster associated with self-reported Caucasian donors. The study aimed to test whether cataloging public T cell receptors could reveal signatures of past pathogen exposure. The T cell repertoires of roughly 660 subjects were profiled by immunosequencing and related to cytomegalovirus serostatus. In addition to the first cohort of around 670 subjects, a separate validation cohort of approximately 130 different subjects was used. To predict cytomegalovirus infection status, the study combined high-throughput TCR immunosequencing, statistical association of individual TCRs with disease status, and machine learning. In a later analysis, previously published TCR beta repertoires from about 670 donors were re-analyzed and high-resolution HLA genotyping was added so that TCR occurrence patterns could be studied. Rather than drawing on any new phenotypic data, the later analysis identified candidate immune exposures from TCR beta sequences and the way those sequences occurred across donors. An earlier analysis of fewer than 700 of the donors applied high-throughput TCR beta sequencing to assess whether each TCR beta V gene segment acted as functional or pseudogenic. Alongside the repertoire data, information on donor age, sex, ethnicity and CMV serostatus was compiled. Genome-wide SNP genotypes for about 65% of the 666 donors were used in a later genetic analysis, which treated that subset as a discovery cohort. Every repertoire in the discovery cohort had been generated on one and the same sequencing platform. HLA typing included class I and class II loci at four-digit resolution. Typing coverage varied by locus: roughly 629-630 donors for A, B, C, DRB1 and DQB1; roughly 560 for DQA1; more than 600 for DPA1; roughly 450 for DPB1. Roughly five DR-DQ haplotypes were handled as single units for association and clustering, since linkage in the cohort was strong. Among about 410 genotyped donors of the cohort, an average of approximately 240,000 unique TCR beta nucleotide sequences was sequenced per donor, of which roughly 18% were non-productive.

The cohort consisted of approximately 690 healthy bone marrow donors. All cohort members were sampled while nominally healthy, although unrecorded immune exposures were likely present. The donor tested CMV seropositive, placing the donor among the 289 seropositive members of the cohort. A peripheral blood sample was provided by each donor, and peripheral blood mononuclear cells were used for TCR beta sequencing. The Qiagen DNeasy Blood Extraction Kit was used to extract genomic DNA from the blood cell samples. The library was obtained by the immunoSEQ multiplex PCR assay. A mixture of 60 forward primers for TCR Vbeta segments and 13 reverse primers for TCR Jbeta segments was used in the multiplex PCR. Amplification of the CDR3 region of rearranged TCR beta genes was performed with a multiplex PCR assay on genomic DNA. The Illumina HiSeq System was used to sequence the amplified TCR beta libraries as 87-base-pair reads. The source study handled its data this way. Across the 600 to 700 repertoires, a later analysis counted approximately 75 million unique TCR beta chains, approximately 12 million of which were shared by at least two donors. A nearest-neighbor algorithm error-corrected the raw reads and collapsed the reads into unique sequences, merging closely related sequences to remove PCR and sequencing errors. Alignment of CDR3 sequences to IMGT reference sequences was used to assign V, D and J gene segments. For a sequence to be retained, a match of at least six nucleotides to both a V gene segment and a J gene segment was required. Rearrangements were called productive when the CDR3 lacked stop codons and stayed in frame with V and J; all others were non-productive. CDR3 was defined according to IMGT convention as the region running from the second conserved V-encoded cysteine to the conserved J-encoded phenylalanine. In an earlier analysis of just under 600 of the donors, sequences lacking an unambiguous match to a single V gene segment were excluded. An earlier analysis of a few hundred of the donors classified V segments as functional when productive rearrangements were above 56.7% and as segregating when the standard deviation between donors was above 5%. A statistical classification framework was built to diagnose cytomegalovirus status from the catalog of TCR beta chain sequences. In a later analysis, V and J genes were assigned by comparing TCR nucleotide sequences against IMGT/GENE-DB human TR gene sequences. The TCRdist pipeline was used in a later analysis to assign CDR3 sequences and most-parsimonious VDJ recombination scenarios. In a later analysis, every TCR beta chain was defined by the combination of its CDR3 amino acid sequence and its V-gene family, and reads without a unique V-gene family were dropped. In a later analysis, approximately 640 highly shared, low-generation-probability nucleotide sequences were removed to address suspected cross-contamination and a sequencing artifact. A later analysis calculated a clonal expansion index for each public chain from normalized within-repertoire ranks of inferred template counts. A later analysis computed generation probabilities with a VDJ recombination model fitted to out-of-frame rearrangements, and checked the results against IGoR. In a later analysis, TCR-TCR, TCR-HLA and TCR-CMV co-occurrence was scored with hypergeometric tests, and a repertoire-size bias correction was applied to TCR pairs. A later analysis estimated false discovery rates by permuting HLA or CMV assignments 20 times. In a later analysis, co-occurring TCRs were grouped with DBSCAN, and TCRdist sequence similarity was added when clustering was performed within HLA-allele-positive subsets. Co-occurrence clustering excluded repertoires with fewer than 30,000 or more than 120,000 public chains, plus five with anomalous nucleotide sharing. Sourced from immuneACCESS, this table was stored by TCRdb with only in-frame sequences that have V and J called. A share of the clones is absent; for the studies checked, an unresolved V gene accounts for under half, and the remainder has no known explanation. V and J calls and clone size are those listed in that table; D and trimming were worked out from the DNA. The sample data list 190,000 or so clones, and around 79% of these were observed just once. Roughly 1.4% of the sample is taken by the ten largest.

The cysteine opens and the phenylalanine closes a CDR3 of 15 amino acids. The DNA shown is the 45-base CDR3, in frame from base 1. The germline V gene yields KGHSH for CDR1 and LQKENI for CDR2. V was cut back by 0 bases and J by 5 bases, leaving a gap of 11 bases between them. Study-wide conclusions, independent of this receptor: The only immune exposure information available for the cohort was CMV serostatus. At a false discovery rate of 0.05, a later analysis linked under 20,000 TCR beta sequences to specific HLA alleles. In a later analysis, TCR association rates were found to vary across HLA loci, with the most associated TCRs seen for DRB1 alleles and the fewest for HLA-C alleles. A later genetic analysis reported fewer N-insertions in productive TCRs among donors in an Asian-associated ancestry cluster than the approximately 670-donor mean. Only TCR beta chains were sequenced in this cohort, and the absence of alpha or paired-chain data limited detectable features. The classifier was reported to diagnose cytomegalovirus status with high specificity and sensitivity in both the original cohort and the validation cohort. Because the 87-base-pair reads could not distinguish some IMGT-functional V segments, including TRBV6-2 and TRBV6-3, those segments were excluded. An association between a missense DCLRE1C variant and V-gene and J-gene trimming of TCR beta chains was found in a later genetic analysis and replicated in an independent cohort. Because HLA typing was unavailable for some donors at each locus, only the typed subset was used in association tests. In an earlier analysis of under 600 of the donors, most TCR beta V segments were observed in productive rearrangements about 87% or about 30% of the time, broadly matching IMGT annotations. A cluster of highly shared sequence variants was judged likely to be a technical artifact of the sequencing pipeline. It was suggested by the authors that the approach could potentially be generalized to other disease states and immunological phenotypes. Linkage disequilibrium might explain the correlated functional status among segregating V segments, but an unknown experimental factor could not be ruled out. A further reported finding was that TCR beta sequences accurately predicted the HLA-A and HLA-B alleles for most subjects in the first cohort. In a later analysis, several top co-occurrence clusters were reported to appear linked to parvovirus B19, influenza, CMV and Epstein-Barr virus. Most CMV-associated TCR beta chains appeared to be HLA-restricted in a later analysis, and the HLA associations seemed to be driven largely by CMV exposure. The study gave a list of 150 to 200 TCR beta chains associated with cytomegalovirus. In a later analysis, HLA-associated TCR beta chains showed more clonal expansion and lower generation probabilities than non-associated chains that were equally common. Most TCR sequences were observed very rarely across donors, whereas some public TCRs were present in many individuals. When HLA alleles, especially DR and DQ, strongly co-occurred, attributing TCR associations to individual alleles was difficult. Sequencing depth was assumed to be roughly uniform across donors in the presence/absence analyses, though that assumption may not hold. Fewer than 20 rarely observed V segments, including chromosome 9 orphons, were excluded from the earlier analysis of several hundred of the donors because counts were too low. A few of the identified cytomegalovirus-associated TCR beta chains were confirmed in vitro to be specific for cytomegalovirus antigens.

In the case of this clone: It has no known antigen specificity. One base away there is no much larger clone; base qualities are not given.

In this chain, TRBV18 is recombined with TRBJ2-1, with no confident D gene call. The origin of this receptor is a girl aged 10 to 17 in good health and CMV-seropositive. Sequencing was carried out using PBMCs. The sequenced DNA is TGTGCCAGCTCACCACCGGTATCTGTAGACAATGAGCAGTTCTTC. It is translated as CASSPPVSVDNEQFF.